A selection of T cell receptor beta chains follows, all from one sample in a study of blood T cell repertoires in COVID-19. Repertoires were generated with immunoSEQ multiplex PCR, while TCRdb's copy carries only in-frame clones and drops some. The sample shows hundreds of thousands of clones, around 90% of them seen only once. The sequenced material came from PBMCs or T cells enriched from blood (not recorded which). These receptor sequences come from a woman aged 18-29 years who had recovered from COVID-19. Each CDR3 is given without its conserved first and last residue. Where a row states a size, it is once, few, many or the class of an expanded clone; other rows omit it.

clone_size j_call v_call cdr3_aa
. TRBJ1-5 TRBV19 ASSIDRGLWKPQH
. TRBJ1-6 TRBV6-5 ASSLGQGWNSPLH
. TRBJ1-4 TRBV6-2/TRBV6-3 ASSSAGAQGNEKLF
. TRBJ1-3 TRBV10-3 ASGSSGNTIY
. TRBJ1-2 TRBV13 ASSSRYYRGWDYGYT
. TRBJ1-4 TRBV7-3 ASSPRGLGREKLF
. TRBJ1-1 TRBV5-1 ASSLGGMNTEAF
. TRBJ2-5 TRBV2 ASSQLAGPQETQY
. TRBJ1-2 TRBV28 ASSFSGQGLVYGYT
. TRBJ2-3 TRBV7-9 ASSAMGQGTDTQY
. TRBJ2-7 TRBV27 ASSLLAAPYEQY
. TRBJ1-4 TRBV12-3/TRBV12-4 ASSFREKLF
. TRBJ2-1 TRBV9 ASSAGTGINLLVLSNEQF
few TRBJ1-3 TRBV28 ASSLWSRSSGNTIY
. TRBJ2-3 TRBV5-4 ASSLDPSAWGPDTQY
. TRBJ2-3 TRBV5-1 ASSLTGTPSSTDTQY
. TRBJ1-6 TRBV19 ASSIYGPTPTDRINSPLH
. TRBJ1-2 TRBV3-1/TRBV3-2 ASSPRRTGLT
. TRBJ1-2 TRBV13 ASSLETVAGGYT
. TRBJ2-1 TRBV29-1 SVKASSYNEQF
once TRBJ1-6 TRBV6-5 ASRGDIGASPLH
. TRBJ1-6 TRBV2 ASSVFVRQGNSPLH
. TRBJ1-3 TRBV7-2 ASSIQGQGNTIY
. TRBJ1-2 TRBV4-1 ASSQEARVYGYT
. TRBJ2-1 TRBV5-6 ASSFGGLVNEQF
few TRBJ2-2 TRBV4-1 ASSQADGQSATGELF
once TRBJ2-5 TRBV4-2 ASSRRGTSGGAFTAETQY
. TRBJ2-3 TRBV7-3 ASSLAATDTQY
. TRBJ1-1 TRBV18 ASSPGQVNTEAF
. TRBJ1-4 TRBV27 ASSFQATREKLF
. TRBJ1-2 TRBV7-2 ASSLGTSYGYT
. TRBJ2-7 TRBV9 ASSVAPQDRFGSYEQY
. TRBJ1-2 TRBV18 ASSPAIRDRAYGYT
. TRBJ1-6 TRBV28 ASSLWTGVSSYNSPLH
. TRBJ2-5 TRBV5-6 ASSSPTSGETQY
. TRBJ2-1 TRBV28 ASSFSYNEQF
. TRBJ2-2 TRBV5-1 ASQSTVNTGELF
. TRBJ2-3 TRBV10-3 AISESKGSVETDTQY
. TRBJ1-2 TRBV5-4 ASSLPRTSLYGYT
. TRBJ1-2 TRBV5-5 ASSHPPRTGGGYT
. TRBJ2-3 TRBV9 ASSGLAGGPADTQY